This T cell receptor beta chain was captured in a study of T cell clonality in common variable immunodeficiency. Whole-study results and caveats: CVID subjects shared fewer TCRbeta clones than healthy controls did. Fewer deletions and N-nucleotide insertions were reportedly seen in common variable immunodeficiency TCR beta sequences.

Sequencing was performed with immunoSEQ multiplex PCR; in TCRdb, only in-frame clones are kept and a portion is missing. The record shows approximately 30,000 clones for this sample, with no singletons present. CVID meant reduced serum IgG, IgA and/or IgM plus specific antibody deficiency. Donors gave about 5 to 8 ml heparinized peripheral whole blood. This clone has at least ten counts. Its cognate antigen is unknown. The read falls 3 residues short of the CDR3 end, and the missing part is taken from the germline J gene. The CDR3 covers 13 residues. V was pared by 6 bases and J by 4 bases, with 10 bases between. Germline loops: CDR1 LNHDA, CDR2 SQIVND (reference sequence).

The clonotype was recovered from a human donor with common variable immunodeficiency. The V call is TRBV19, the J call TRBJ2-1; tentatively, D is TRBD2 (6 bases). The sequenced sample consisted of peripheral blood mononuclear cells. CDR3 loop: CASSLAEYNEQFF. Partial CDR3 DNA: TGTGCCAGTAGCTTAGCGGAATACAATGAG.